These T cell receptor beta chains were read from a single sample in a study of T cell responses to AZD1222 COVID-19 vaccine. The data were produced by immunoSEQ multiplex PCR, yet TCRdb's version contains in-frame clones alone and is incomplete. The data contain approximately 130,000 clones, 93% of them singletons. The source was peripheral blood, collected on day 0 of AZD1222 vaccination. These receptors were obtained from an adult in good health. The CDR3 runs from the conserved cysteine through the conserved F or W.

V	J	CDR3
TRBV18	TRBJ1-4	CASSPPAEQGEKLFF
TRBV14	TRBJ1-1	CASSQGGPEAFF
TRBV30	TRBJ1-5	CAWATLLNPRDGSNQPQHF
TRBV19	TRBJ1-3	CASSIEASGNTIYF
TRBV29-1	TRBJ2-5	CSVEGPAKTQYF
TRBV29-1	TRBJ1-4	CSVKGAGEKLFF
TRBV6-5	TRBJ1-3	CASSRTVRGNTIYF
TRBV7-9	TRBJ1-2	CASSPLEYGYTF
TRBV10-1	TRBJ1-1	CASIRSSQGANTEAFF
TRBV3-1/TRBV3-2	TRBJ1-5	CASSQDLTEDQPQHF
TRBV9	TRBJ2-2	CASSLRGRGGGTGELFF
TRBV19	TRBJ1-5	CASSIQGDQPQHF
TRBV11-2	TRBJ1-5	CASSLGNSPNQPQHF
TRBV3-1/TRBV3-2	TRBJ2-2	CASSQTMTRAGRTGELFF
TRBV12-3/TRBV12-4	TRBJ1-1	CASSTGPASVGFF